This TCR beta chain was profiled in a study of shared clonotypes between healthy human individuals. Several immunoSEQ plates received, in even portions, the genomic DNA of each subset. The data were produced by immunoSEQ multiplex PCR, yet TCRdb's version contains in-frame clones alone and is incomplete. The profile covers 2 million to 2.5 million clones, with just under 95% appearing a single time and roughly 0.34% taken by the ten largest. In the case of this clone: Its antigen remains unidentified.

Study-level findings and limits: Even with large depth, rarefaction showed that sorted-subset sequencing was incomplete.

Trimming cost V 1 base and J 6 bases, with 14 bases left between them. There are 14 residues in the CDR3. Germline CDR1 reads SGHRS; CDR2 reads YFSETQ. The sequence was obtained from a man in his late teens or twenties in good health. Some clones in this sample may be carry-over from other donors' samples. Sequencing was performed on naive CD4+ T cells from PBMCs. Subset here: CD45RA+ positively selected. The genes are TRBV5-1 and TRBJ2-7; D is perhaps TRBD1 or TRBD2 (5 bases each). CDR3 in DNA: TGCGCCAGCAGCTTGCCGGGGCGAGGTCTCGAGCAGTACTTC. This sequence encodes CASSLPGRGLEQYF. Supplemented by reference TRBV5-1 and TRBJ2-7, the full variable domain reads KAGVTQTPRYLIKTRGQQVTLSCSPISGHRSVSWYQQTPGQGLQFLFEYFSETQRNKGNFPGRFSGRQFSNSRSEMNVSTLELGDSALYLCASSLPGRGLEQYFGPGTRLTVT.